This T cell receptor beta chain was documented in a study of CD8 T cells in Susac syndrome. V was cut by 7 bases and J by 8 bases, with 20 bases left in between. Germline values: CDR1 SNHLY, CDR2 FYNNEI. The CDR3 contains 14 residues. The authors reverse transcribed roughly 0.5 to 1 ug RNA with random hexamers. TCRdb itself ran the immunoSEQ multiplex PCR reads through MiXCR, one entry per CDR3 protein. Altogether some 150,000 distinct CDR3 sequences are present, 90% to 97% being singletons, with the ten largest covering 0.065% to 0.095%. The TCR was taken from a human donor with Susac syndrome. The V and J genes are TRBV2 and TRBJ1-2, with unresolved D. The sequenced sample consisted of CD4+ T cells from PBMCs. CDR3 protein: CASIQVTAVGGYTF. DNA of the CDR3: TGTGCCAGCATCCAGGTGACGGCAGTCGGGGGCTACACCTTC.